A single sample is the source of the 20 T cell receptor beta chains below, sequenced in a study of cytomegalovirus exposure and HLA in healthy donors. Vbeta (60) and Jbeta (13) primers were used in the PCR. Clones were sequenced by immunoSEQ multiplex PCR, and TCRdb holds only the in-frame ones, with some missing. The sample carries under 200,000 clones, about 65% recorded once. Sequenced material: PBMCs. These receptors were collected from a woman between 18 and 29 years old in good health and CMV-seropositive.

This chain connects TRBV2 to TRBJ2-7; 10 positions match TRBD2. The CDR3 covers 17 residues. The V gene end was trimmed by 9 bases and the J gene end by 0 bases; junction bases not matched to a gene: 14. Germline-derived CDR1 and CDR2 are SNHLY and FYNNEI. CDR3 nucleotide sequence: TGTGCCAGTACCCCCCGGAGACTAGCGGGTACCTCCTACGAGCAGTACTTC. This sequence encodes CASTPRRLAGTSYEQYF.

This sequence joins TRBV7-2 and TRBJ1-6, with 8 bases matching TRBD1. CDR1 is SGHTA, CDR2 FQGNSA, per germline. CDR3 size: 16 residues. With V trimmed by 6 bases and J by 7 bases, 11 bases remained unmatched. The CDR3: CASRRIRGHRNSPLHF. CDR3 DNA: TGTGCCAGCAGGCGAATCAGGGGGCATAGGAATTCACCCCTCCACTTT.

This chain links TRBV4-2 with TRBJ2-7; 7 bases fit TRBD2. The length of the CDR3 is 19 residues. Germline V gene data show CDR1 as LGHNA and CDR2 as YNFKEQ. V was clipped by 1 base and J by 0 bases; unmatched bases: 15. The CDR3 loop is CASSQAGLAEDPYSYEQYF. CDR3 coding DNA: TGTGCCAGCAGCCAAGCTGGGCTAGCGGAAGACCCCTACTCCTACGAGCAGTACTTC.

The chain couples TRBV7-3 to TRBJ2-1; 8 bases are shared with TRBD2. There are 13 residues in the CDR3. From germline, CDR1 is SGHTA and CDR2 FQGTGA. The junction had 7 bases not matched to a gene; V was cut back by 8 bases and J by 7 bases. The CDR3 loop is CASQDSGGNEQFF. In DNA form, the CDR3 reads TGTGCCAGCCAGGACAGCGGGGGTAATGAGCAGTTCTTC. Drawing the rest from reference TRBV7-3 and TRBJ2-1, the complete variable domain is GAGVSQTPSNKVTEKGKYVELRCDPISGHTALYWYRQSLGQGPEFLIYFQGTGAADDSGLPNDRFFAVRPEGSVSTLKIQRTERGDSAVYLCASQDSGGNEQFFGPGTRLTVL.

V gene TRBV29-1 combines with J gene TRBJ1-3; no clear D gene. CDR1 and CDR2 from the germline V gene are SQVTM and ANQGSEA. The V and J ends lost 4 bases and 2 bases respectively, with 6 bases between them. The CDR3 runs to 12 residues. CDR3 bases: TGCAGCGTTGGGCAGGCTGGAAACACCATATATTTT. As protein: CSVGQAGNTIYF.

The chain combines TRBV28 with TRBJ1-1; D is unclear. The V gene's germline CDR1 is MDHEN and CDR2 SYDVKM. This CDR3 is built from 15 residues. Trimming took off 1 base at V and 1 base at J, with 10 bases between the two ends. The CDR3 is CASSLYTTANTEAFF. Here the CDR3 DNA reads TGTGCCAGCAGTTTATACACCACAGCGAACACTGAAGCTTTCTTT.

The gene calls are TRBV19 and TRBJ2-1; tentatively, D is TRBD1 (5 bases). CDR1 and CDR2 from the germline V gene are LNHDA and SQIVND (reference sequence). Deletions cut 6 bases from V and 4 bases from J, with 13 bases between. The CDR3 totals 14 residues. The CDR3 DNA reads TGTGCCAGTAGCTGGCAGGGTGGATACAATGAGCAGTTCTTC. This codes for CASSWQGGYNEQFF.

J is TRBJ1-6 and V is TRBV6-4, with D hard to call. The CDR3 consists of 15 residues. Germline V lookup: CDR1 MRHNA, CDR2 SNTAGT. Trimming removed 8 bases at V and 2 bases at J, with 13 bases between. CDR3 sequence reads: CASPTREAYNSPLHF. DNA for the CDR3: TGTGCCAGCCCTACTCGGGAAGCCTATAATTCACCCCTCCACTTT.

The J gene is TRBJ2-5, the V gene TRBV14; D call uncertain. The end of the DNA is better explained by TRBJ2-7, so the J call may be wrong. There are 16 residues in the CDR3. Germline V gene data show CDR1 as SGHDN and CDR2 as FVKESK. For the CDR3, the DNA is TGTGCCAGCAGCCAAGGGATGAGGAGTGGGTTGTACGAGCAGTACTTC. Translating it yields CASSQGMRSGLYEQYF.

This clone occurred once. The rearrangement uses TRBV18 and TRBJ2-7; 10 nucleotides align to TRBD2. This CDR3 region has 15 residues. CDR1 and CDR2 (germline): KGHSH, LQKENI. V gave up 4 bases and J gave up 2 bases; unmatched junction bases: 5. The DNA of the CDR3 is TGTGCCAGCTCACTAATGGGGACTAGCGCCTACGAGCAGTACTTC. Encoded protein: CASSLMGTSAYEQYF.

The CDR3 DNA sequence: TGTGCCAGCAGTTACACAGCTAGCGGCATCGAGTTCTTC. Translating gives CASSYTASGIEFF. V is TRBV6-5 and J is TRBJ2-1; 7 nucleotides match TRBD2. V shed 2 bases, J shed 14 bases, and the junction held 9 bases outside the gene matches. CDR1 is MNHEY, CDR2 SVGAGI, per germline. The CDR3 is 13 residues long.

The V gene is TRBV18, the J gene TRBJ1-4; D gene uncertain. The CDR3 contains 16 residues. Germline CDR1 KGHSH, CDR2 LQKENI. Trimming took 1 base from V and 5 from J, leaving 14 bases between them. In DNA, the CDR3 is TGTGCCAGCTCACCACGCGGCGGAGGCAACAATGAAAAACTGTTTTTT. This encodes CASSPRGGGNNEKLFF.

V and J are TRBV28 and TRBJ2-7; 7 bases agree with TRBD2. The CDR3 runs 14 residues. Germline CDR1 MDHEN, CDR2 SYDVKM. V shed 7 bases and J 2 bases; nucleotides not matched to a gene: 8. CDR3 sequence: CASTASGIPYEQYF. The CDR3 DNA reads TGTGCCAGCACCGCCAGCGGGATCCCCTACGAGCAGTACTTC.

The table lists this clone with a few counts. V and J are TRBV18 and TRBJ2-7, with 10 bases matching TRBD1. The germline gives CDR1 KGHSH, CDR2 LQKENI. The CDR3 totals 14 residues. V lost 3 bases, J lost 3 bases, and 2 bases stayed unmatched. CDR3 sequence (DNA): TGTGCCAGCTCACCCCGGGACAGGGGCTACGAGCAGTACTTC. Residues: CASSPRDRGYEQYF.

This rearrangement joins TRBV7-2 to TRBJ1-2; D is perhaps TRBD1 (6 bases). Germline lookup yields CDR1 SGHTA and CDR2 FQGNSA. The CDR3 has 14 amino acids. V was clipped by 1 base and J by 3 bases, with 9 bases between them. The CDR3 spells CASSLVDSDYGYTF. CDR3 sequence (DNA): TGTGCCAGCAGCTTAGTGGACAGTGACTATGGCTACACCTTC.

The J gene is TRBJ2-7, the V gene TRBV6-5; TRBD1 aligns across 11 bases. CDR1 is MNHEY, CDR2 SVGAGI, per germline. J was trimmed by 3 bases and V by 2 bases; bases with no gene match: 3. The CDR3 has 15 residues. The CDR3 region is CASSYGQGAVYEQYF. The CDR3 nucleotides are TGTGCCAGCAGTTACGGACAGGGGGCAGTCTACGAGCAGTACTTC.

This chain links TRBV27 with TRBJ2-2; weak D call: TRBD1 (6 bases). Germline-derived CDR1 and CDR2 are MNHEY and SMNVEV (reference sequence). V dropped 0 bases and J dropped 7 bases, with 15 bases sitting between them. CDR3 size: 16 residues. The CDR3 loop is CASSLSNNRVIGELFF. The DNA of the CDR3 is TGTGCCAGCAGTTTATCCAATAACAGGGTCATCGGGGAGCTGTTTTTT.

The chain combines TRBV7-9 with TRBJ1-2; 8 positions agree with TRBD1. Germline V CDR1 and CDR2: SEHNR, FQNEAQ (reference sequence). The CDR3 has 16 amino acids. The V and J ends lost 1 base and 10 bases, in that order; junction bases with no gene match: 14. CDR3 sequence: CASSLEGTGGVLFYTF. CDR3 bases: TGTGCCAGCAGCTTAGAGGGGACAGGAGGCGTTTTGTTCTACACCTTC.

This chain connects TRBV6-1 to TRBJ2-7; 7 bases are a match to TRBD1. In germline, CDR1 is MNHNS, CDR2 SASEGT. Trimming removed 7 bases from V and 3 bases from J; junction bases left unmatched: 9. This CDR3 is 14 amino acids long. CDR3 protein: CASIADRVLYEQYF. As DNA, the CDR3 is TGTGCCAGCATTGCCGACAGGGTCCTCTACGAGCAGTACTTC.

This CDR3 reads CAWAPGYGYTF. The CDR3 nucleotides are TGTGCCTGGGCTCCAGGCTATGGCTACACCTTC. V is TRBV30 and J is TRBJ1-2, with no clear D. The V gene's germline CDR1 is GTSNPN and CDR2 SVGIG (reference sequence). Trimming cost V 5 bases and J 4 bases, with 8 bases left between them. The length of the CDR3 is 11 residues. The variable domain in full, with the rest retrieved from reference TRBV30 and TRBJ1-2, is SQTIHQWPATLVQPVGSPLSLECTVEGTSNPNLYWYRQAAGRGLQLLFYSVGIGQISSEVPQNLSASRPQDRQFILSSKKLLLSDSGFYLCAWAPGYGYTFGSGTRLTVV.